The source of this TCR beta chain is a study of OX40 agonist ivuxolimab in advanced cancers. Study-level findings and limits: Low normalized clonal expansion also occurred in some nonresponding patients. CD4+ T cells averaged fewer expanded clones than CD8+ T cells.

Autoimmune disease history or systemic immunosuppression barred patients. V lost 5 bases and J 0 bases, leaving 10 bases between the germline ends. CDR3 length equals 14 residues. Germline V gene sequence: CDR1 SGHAT, CDR2 FQNNGV. This clone appeared a single time. Its antigen is currently unknown. Assay: immunoSEQ multiplex PCR; the TCRdb copy retains only in-frame clones and omits some. This table holds some 80,000 clones, under 90% found once. This TCR was sampled from an adult with an advanced solid tumor such as melanoma, head and neck, liver or kidney cancer. The gene calls are TRBV11-2 and TRBJ1-1, with D tentatively TRBD1 (6 bases). Sequencing used CD4+ or CD8+ T cells sorted from blood, obtained in a trial of the OX40 agonist ivuxolimab. The CDR3 is CASSRQVMNTEAFF. CDR3 DNA: TGTGCCAGCAGCAGACAGGTTATGAACACTGAAGCTTTCTTT.